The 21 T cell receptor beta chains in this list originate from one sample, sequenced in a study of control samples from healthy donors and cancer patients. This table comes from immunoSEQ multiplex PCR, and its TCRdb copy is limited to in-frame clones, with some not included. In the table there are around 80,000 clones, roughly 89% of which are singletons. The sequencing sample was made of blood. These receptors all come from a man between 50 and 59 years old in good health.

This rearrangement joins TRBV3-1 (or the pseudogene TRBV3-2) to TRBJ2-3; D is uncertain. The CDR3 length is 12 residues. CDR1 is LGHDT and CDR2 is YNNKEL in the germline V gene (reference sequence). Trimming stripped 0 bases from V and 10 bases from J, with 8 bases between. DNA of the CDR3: TGTGCCAGCAGCCAAGATCCCTCTCCGCAGTATTTT. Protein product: CASSQDPSPQYF.

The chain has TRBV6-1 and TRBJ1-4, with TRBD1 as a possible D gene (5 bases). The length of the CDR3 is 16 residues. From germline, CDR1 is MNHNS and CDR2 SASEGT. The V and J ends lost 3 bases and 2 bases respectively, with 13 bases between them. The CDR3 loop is CASSEAGWSTNEKLFF. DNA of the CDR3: TGTGCCAGCAGTGAGGCAGGGTGGTCGACTAATGAAAAACTGTTTTTT.

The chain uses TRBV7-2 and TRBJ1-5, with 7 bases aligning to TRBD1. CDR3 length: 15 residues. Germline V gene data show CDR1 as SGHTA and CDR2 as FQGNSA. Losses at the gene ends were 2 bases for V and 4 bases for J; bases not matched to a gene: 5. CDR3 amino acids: CASSLTDRPNQPQHF. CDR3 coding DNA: TGTGCCAGCAGCTTAACGGACAGGCCGAATCAGCCCCAGCATTTT. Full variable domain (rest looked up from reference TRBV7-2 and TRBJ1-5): GAGVSQSPSNKVTEKGKDVELRCDPISGHTALYWYRQSLGQGLEFLIYFQGNSAPDKSGLPSDRFSAERTGGSVSTLTIQRTQQEDSAVYLCASSLTDRPNQPQHFGDGTRLSIL.

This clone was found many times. The CDR3 sequence is CATSDRGTRQGQQPQHF. DNA of the CDR3: TGTGCCACCAGTGACCGAGGTACAAGACAGGGGCAACAGCCCCAGCATTTT. The gene calls are TRBV24-1 and TRBJ1-5, with 8 bases matching TRBD1. Germline lookup yields CDR1 KGHDR and CDR2 SFDVKD. V was clipped by 4 bases and J by 7 bases; unmatched bases: 14. The CDR3 is 17 amino acids.

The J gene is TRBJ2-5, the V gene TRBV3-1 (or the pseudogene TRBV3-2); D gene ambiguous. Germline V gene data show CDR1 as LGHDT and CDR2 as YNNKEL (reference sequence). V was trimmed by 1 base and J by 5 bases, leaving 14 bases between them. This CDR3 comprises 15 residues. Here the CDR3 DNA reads TGTGCCAGCAGCCAAGTTCAGCAGAATTGGGAGACCCAGTACTTC. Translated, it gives CASSQVQQNWETQYF.

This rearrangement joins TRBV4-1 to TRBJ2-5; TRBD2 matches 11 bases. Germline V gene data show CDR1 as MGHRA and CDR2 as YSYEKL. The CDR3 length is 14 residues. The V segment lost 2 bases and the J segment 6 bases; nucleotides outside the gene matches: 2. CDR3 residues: CASSQTSGGQTQYF. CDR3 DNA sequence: TGCGCCAGCAGCCAAACTAGCGGGGGACAGACCCAGTACTTC.

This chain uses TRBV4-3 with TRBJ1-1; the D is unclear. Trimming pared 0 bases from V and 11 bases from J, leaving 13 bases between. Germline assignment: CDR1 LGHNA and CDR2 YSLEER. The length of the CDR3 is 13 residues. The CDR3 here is CASSQETYQRAFF. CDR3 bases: TGCGCCAGCAGCCAAGAAACTTACCAACGGGCTTTCTTT.

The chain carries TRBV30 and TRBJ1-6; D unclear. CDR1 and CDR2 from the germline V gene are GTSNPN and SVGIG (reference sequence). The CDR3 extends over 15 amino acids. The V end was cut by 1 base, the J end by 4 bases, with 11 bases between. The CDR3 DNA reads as TGTGCCTGGAGTGAACGGAGCGTTTATAATTCACCCCTCCACTTT. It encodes CAWSERSVYNSPLHF.

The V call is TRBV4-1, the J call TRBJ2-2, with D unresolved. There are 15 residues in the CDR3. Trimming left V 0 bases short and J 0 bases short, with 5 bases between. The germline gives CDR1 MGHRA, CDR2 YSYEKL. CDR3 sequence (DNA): TGCGCCAGCAGCCAAGATTCTTCGAACACCGGGGAGCTGTTTTTT. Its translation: CASSQDSSNTGELFF.

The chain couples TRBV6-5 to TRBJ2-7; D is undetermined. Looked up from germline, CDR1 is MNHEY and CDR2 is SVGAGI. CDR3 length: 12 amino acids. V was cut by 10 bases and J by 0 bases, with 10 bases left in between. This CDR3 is CATHPSSYEQYF. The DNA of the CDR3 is TGTGCCACCCACCCTAGCTCCTACGAGCAGTACTTC.

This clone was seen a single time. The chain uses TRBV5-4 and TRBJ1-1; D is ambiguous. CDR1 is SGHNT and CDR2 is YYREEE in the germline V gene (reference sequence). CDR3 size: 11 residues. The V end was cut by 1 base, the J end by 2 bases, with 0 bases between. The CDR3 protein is CASSLNTEAFF. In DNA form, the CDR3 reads TGTGCCAGCAGCTTGAACACTGAAGCTTTCTTT.

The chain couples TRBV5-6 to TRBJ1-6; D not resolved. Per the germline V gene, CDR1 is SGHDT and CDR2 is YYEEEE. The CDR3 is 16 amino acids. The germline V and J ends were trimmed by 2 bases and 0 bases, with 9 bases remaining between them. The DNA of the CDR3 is TGTGCCAGCAGCTTTTGGTCCATCTCCTATAATTCACCCCTCCACTTT. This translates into CASSFWSISYNSPLHF.

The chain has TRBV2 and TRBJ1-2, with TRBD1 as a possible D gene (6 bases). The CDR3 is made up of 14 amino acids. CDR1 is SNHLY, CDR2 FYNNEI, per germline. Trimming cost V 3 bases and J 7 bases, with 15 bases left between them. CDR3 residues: CASSDGRGRGGYTF. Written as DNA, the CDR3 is TGTGCCAGCAGTGATGGCAGGGGTCGGGGTGGCTACACCTTC.

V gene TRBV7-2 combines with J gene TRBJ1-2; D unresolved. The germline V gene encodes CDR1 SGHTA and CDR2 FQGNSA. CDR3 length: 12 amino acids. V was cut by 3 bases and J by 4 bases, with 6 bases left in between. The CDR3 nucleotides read TGTGCCAGCAGCTTGGCCAGCTATGGCTACACCTTC. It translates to CASSLASYGYTF.

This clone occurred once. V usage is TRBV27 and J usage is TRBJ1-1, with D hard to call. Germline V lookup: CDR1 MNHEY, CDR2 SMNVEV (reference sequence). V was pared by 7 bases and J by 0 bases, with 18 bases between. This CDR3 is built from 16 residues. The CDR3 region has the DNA TGTGCCAGCACCGTAGAGGCGGGCAGACTGAACACTGAAGCTTTCTTT. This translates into CASTVEAGRLNTEAFF.

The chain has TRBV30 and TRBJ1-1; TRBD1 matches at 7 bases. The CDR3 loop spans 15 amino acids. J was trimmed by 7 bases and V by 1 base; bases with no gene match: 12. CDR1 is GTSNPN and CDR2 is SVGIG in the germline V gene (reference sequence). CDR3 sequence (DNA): TGTGCCTGGAGTGCGACTCGGGACAGCCCCGTTGAAGCTTTCTTT. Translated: CAWSATRDSPVEAFF.

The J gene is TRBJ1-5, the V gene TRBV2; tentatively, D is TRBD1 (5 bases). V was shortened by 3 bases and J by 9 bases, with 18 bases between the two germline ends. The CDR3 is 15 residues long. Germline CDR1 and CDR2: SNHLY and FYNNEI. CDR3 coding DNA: TGTGCCAGCAGTGAGGGCGACAGTTCCGGTCGGCCCCAGCATTTT. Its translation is CASSEGDSSGRPQHF.

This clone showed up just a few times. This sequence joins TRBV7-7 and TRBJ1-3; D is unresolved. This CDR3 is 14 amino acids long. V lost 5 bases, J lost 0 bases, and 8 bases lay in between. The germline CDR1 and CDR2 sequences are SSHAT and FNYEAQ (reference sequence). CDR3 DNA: TGTGCCAGCAGCCCTACCATCTCTGGAAACACCATATATTTT. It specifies CASSPTISGNTIYF.

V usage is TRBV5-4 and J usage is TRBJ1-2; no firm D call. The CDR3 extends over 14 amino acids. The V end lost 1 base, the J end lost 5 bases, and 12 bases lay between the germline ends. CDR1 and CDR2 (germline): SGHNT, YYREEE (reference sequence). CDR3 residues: CASSLPENKYGYTF. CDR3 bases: TGTGCCAGCAGCTTGCCAGAAAACAAGTATGGCTACACCTTC.

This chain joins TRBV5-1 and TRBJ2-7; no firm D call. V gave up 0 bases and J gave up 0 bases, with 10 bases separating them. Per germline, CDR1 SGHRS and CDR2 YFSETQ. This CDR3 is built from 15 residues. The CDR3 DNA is TGCGCCAGCAGCTTGGAACACCCGAGCTCCTACGAGCAGTACTTC. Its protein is CASSLEHPSSYEQYF.

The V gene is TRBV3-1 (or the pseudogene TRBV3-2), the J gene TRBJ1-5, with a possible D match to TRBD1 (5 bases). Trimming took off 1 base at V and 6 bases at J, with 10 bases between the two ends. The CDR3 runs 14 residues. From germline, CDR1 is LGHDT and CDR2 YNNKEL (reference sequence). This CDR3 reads CASSQAGGGQPQHF. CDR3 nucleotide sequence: TGTGCCAGCAGCCAAGCCGGCGGGGGTCAGCCCCAGCATTTT.